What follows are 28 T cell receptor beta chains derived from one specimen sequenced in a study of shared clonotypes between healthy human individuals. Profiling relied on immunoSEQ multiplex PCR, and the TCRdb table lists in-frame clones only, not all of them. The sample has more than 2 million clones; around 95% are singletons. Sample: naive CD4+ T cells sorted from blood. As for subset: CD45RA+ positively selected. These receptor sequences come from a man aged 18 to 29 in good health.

Here the CDR3 DNA reads TGTGCCAGCAGCCCAGGGCCCCCAGATACGCAGTATTTT. Translating gives CASSPGPPDTQYF. The V and J genes are TRBV28 and TRBJ2-3; the D gene is possibly TRBD1 (5 bases). With 6 bases removed from V and 4 bases from J, the gap between germline ends came to 11 bases. This CDR3 is 13 amino acids long. In germline, CDR1 is MDHEN, CDR2 SYDVKM.

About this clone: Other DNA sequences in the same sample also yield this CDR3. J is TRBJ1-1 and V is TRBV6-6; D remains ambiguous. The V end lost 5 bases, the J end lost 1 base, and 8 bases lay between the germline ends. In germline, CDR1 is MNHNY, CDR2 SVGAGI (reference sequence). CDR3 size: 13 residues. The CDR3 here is CASSTEGNTEAFF. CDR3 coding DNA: TGTGCCAGCAGTACCGAGGGGAACACTGAAGCTTTCTTT.

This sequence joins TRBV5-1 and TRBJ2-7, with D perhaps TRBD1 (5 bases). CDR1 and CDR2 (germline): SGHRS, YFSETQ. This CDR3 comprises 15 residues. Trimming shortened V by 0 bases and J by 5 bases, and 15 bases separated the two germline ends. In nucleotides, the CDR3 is TGCGCCAGCAGCTTGGCCGGACACAACACGGACGAGCAGTACTTC. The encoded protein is CASSLAGHNTDEQYF.

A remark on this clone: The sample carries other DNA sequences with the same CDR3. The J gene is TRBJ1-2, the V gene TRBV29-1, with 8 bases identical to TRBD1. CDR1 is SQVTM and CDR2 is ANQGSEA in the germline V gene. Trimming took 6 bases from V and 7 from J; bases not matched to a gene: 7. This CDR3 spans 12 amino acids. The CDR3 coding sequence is TGCAGCGTCGTAGGACAGGGCTCTGGCTACACCTTC. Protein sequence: CSVVGQGSGYTF.

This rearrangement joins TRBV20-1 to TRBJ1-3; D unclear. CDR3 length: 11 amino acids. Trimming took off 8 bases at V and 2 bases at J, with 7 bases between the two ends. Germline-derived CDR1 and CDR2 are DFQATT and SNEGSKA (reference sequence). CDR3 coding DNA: TGCAGTTTAGGCGCTGGAAACACCATATATTTT. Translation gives CSLGAGNTIYF.

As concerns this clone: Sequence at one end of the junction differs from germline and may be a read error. The CDR3 loop reads CASSPGDRIAF. CDR3 coding DNA: TGTGCCAGCTCACCAGGGGACCGCATCGCCTTC. The chain employs TRBV18 and TRBJ1-2, with D perhaps matching TRBD1 (5 bases). Germline V gene data show CDR1 as KGHSH and CDR2 as LQKENI. The CDR3 sequence is 11 residues long.

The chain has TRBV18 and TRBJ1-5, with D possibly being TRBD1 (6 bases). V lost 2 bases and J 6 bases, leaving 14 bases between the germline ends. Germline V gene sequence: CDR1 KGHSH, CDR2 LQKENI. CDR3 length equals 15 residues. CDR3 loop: CASSPLPGAPQPQHF. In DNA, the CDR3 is TGTGCCAGCTCACCATTACCGGGGGCCCCTCAGCCCCAGCATTTT. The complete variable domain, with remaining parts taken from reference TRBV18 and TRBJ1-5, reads NAGVMQNPRHLVRRRGQEARLRCSPMKGHSHVYWYRQLPEEGLKFMVYLQKENIIDESGMPKERFSAEFPKEGPSILRIQQVVRGDSAAYFCASSPLPGAPQPQHFGDGTRLSIL.

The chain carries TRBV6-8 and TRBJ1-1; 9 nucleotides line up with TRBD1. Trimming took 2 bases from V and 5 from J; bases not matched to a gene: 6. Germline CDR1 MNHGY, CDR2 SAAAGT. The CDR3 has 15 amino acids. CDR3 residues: CASSYPDRGWTEAFF. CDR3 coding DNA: TGTGCCAGCAGTTACCCGGACAGGGGTTGGACTGAAGCTTTCTTT.

In nucleotides, the CDR3 is TGTGCCAGCAGCTTAGGCCGGGGCAGGGGGTGGAAGGGGCTCTACGAGCAGTACTTC. Translating gives CASSLGRGRGWKGLYEQYF. The rearrangement joins TRBV13 to TRBJ2-7; 7 bases agree with TRBD1. Trimming at V came to 0 bases and at J to 3 bases, leaving 17 bases not matched to a gene. CDR3 size: 19 residues. Germline V CDR1 and CDR2: PRHDT, FYEKMQ (reference sequence).

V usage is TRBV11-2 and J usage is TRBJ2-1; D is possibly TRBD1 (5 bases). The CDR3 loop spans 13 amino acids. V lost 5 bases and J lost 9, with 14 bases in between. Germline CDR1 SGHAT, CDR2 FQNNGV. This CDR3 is CASSQGVLSEQFF. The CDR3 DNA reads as TGTGCCAGCAGCCAAGGGGTTTTGAGTGAGCAGTTCTTC.

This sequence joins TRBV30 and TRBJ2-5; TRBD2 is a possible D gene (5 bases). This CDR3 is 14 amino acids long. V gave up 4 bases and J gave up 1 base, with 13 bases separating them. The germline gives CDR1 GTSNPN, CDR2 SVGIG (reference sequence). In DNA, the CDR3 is TGTGCCTGGATGAGGGCAAACCGCCAAGAGACCCAGTACTTC. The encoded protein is CAWMRANRQETQYF.

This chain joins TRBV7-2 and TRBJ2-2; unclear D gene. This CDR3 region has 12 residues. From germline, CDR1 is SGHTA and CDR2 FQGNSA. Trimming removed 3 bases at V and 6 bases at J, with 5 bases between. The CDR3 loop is CASSFKAGELFF. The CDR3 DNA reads TGTGCCAGCAGCTTCAAGGCCGGGGAGCTGTTTTTT.

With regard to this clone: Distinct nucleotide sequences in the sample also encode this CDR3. The CDR3 loop is CASSVDPAGGQETQYF. The CDR3 DNA is TGTGCCAGCAGCGTCGATCCAGCGGGAGGGCAAGAGACCCAGTACTTC. V gene TRBV9 combines with J gene TRBJ2-5; TRBD2 aligns across 10 bases. Germline CDR1 SGDLS, CDR2 YYNGEE. Trimming at V came to 2 bases and at J to 2 bases, leaving 6 bases not matched to a gene. The CDR3 loop spans 16 amino acids.

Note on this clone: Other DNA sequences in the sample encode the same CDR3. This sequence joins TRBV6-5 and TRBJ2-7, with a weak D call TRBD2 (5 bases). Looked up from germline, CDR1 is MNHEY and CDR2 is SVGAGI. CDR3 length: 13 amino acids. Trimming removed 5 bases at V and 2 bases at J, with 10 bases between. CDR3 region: CASSRGSPYEQYF. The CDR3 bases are TGTGCCAGCAGTAGAGGGTCCCCCTACGAGCAGTACTTC.

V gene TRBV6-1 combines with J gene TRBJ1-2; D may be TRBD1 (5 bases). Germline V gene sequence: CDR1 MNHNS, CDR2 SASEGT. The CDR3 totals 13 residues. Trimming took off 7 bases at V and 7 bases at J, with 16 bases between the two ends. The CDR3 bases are TGTGCCAGCACCTGGGGTGGGGGGTTTGGCTACACCTTC. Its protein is CASTWGGGFGYTF.

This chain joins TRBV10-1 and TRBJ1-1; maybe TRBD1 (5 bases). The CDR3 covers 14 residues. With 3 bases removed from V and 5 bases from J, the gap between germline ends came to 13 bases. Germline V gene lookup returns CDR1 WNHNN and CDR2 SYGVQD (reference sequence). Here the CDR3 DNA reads TGCGCCAGCAGTGAAGCAGGGTTCGGGACTGAAGCTTTCTTT. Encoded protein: CASSEAGFGTEAFF.

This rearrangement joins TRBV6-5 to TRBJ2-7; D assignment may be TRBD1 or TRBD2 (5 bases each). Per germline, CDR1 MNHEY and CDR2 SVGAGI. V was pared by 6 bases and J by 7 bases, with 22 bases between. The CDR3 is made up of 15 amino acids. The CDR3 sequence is CASSRPGTRQREQYF. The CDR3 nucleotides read TGTGCCAGCAGCCGACCCGGGACCCGTCAAAGGGAGCAGTACTTC.

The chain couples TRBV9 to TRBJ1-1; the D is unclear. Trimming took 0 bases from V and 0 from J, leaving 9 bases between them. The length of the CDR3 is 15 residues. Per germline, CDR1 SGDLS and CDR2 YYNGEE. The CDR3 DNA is TGTGCCAGCAGCGTAGCCCCCGGGGTGAACACTGAAGCTTTCTTT. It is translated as CASSVAPGVNTEAFF.

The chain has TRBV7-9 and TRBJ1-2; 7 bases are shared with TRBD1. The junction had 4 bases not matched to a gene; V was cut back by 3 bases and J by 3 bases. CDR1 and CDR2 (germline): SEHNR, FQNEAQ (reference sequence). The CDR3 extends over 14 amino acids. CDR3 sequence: CASSFWQGDYGYTF. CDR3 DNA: TGTGCCAGCAGCTTCTGGCAGGGGGACTATGGCTACACCTTC.

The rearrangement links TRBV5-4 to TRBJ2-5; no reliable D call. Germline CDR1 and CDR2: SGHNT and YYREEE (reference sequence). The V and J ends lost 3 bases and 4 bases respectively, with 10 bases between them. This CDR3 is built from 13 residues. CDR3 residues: CASSSSLLETQYF. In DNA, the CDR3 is TGTGCCAGCAGCTCCTCTCTATTAGAGACCCAGTACTTC.

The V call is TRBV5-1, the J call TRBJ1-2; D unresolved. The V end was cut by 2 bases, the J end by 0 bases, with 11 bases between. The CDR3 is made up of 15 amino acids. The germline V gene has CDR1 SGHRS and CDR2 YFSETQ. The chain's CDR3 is CASSLVETPNYGYTF. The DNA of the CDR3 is TGCGCCAGCAGCTTAGTAGAAACCCCTAACTATGGCTACACCTTC.

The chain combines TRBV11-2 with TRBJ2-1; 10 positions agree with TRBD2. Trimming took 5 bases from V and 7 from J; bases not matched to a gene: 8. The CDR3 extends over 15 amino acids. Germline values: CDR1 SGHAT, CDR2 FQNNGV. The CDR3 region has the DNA TGTGCCAGCAGCGTAGCGGGAGGAGGGGGGAATGAGCAGTTCTTC. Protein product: CASSVAGGGGNEQFF. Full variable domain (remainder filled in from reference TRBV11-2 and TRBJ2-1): EAGVAQSPRYKIIEKRQSVAFWCNPISGHATLYWYQQILGQGPKLLIQFQNNGVVDDSQLPKDRFSAERLKGVDSTLKIQPAKLEDSAVYLCASSVAGGGGNEQFFGPGTRLTVL.

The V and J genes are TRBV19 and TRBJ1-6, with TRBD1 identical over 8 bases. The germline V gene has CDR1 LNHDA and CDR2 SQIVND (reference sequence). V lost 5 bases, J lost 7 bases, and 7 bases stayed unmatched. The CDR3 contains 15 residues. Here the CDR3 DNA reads TGTGCCAGTAGTGCCTCGGGACAGGTGAATTCACCCCTCCACTTT. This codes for CASSASGQVNSPLHF.

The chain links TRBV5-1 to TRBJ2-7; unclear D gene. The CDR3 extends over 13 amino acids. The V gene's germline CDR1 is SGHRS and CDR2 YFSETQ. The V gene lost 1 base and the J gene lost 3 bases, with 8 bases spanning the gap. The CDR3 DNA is TGCGCCAGCAGCTTGACACTTAGCTACGAGCAGTACTTC. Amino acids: CASSLTLSYEQYF.

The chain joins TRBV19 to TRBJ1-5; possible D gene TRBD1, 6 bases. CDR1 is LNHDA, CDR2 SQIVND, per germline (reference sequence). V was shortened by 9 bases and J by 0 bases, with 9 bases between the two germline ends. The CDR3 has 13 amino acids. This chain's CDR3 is CASGTPSNQPQHF. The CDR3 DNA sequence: TGTGCCAGCGGGACACCTAGCAATCAGCCCCAGCATTTT. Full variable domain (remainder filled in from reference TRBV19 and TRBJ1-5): DGGITQSPKYLFRKEGQNVTLSCEQNLNHDAMYWYRQDPGQGLRLIYYSQIVNDFQKGDIAEGYSVSREKKESFPLTVTSAQKNPTAFYLCASGTPSNQPQHFGDGTRLSIL.

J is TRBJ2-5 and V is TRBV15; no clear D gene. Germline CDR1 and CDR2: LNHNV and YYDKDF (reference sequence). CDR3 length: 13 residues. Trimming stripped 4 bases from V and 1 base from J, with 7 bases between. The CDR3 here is CATSTTRQETQYF. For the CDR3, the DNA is TGTGCCACCAGCACCACGCGCCAAGAGACCCAGTACTTC.

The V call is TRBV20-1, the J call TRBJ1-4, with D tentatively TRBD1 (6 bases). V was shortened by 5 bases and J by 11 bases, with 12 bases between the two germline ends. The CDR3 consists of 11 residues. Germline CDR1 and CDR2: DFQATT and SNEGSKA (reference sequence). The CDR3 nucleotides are TGCAGTGCTTACAGGGAAGGGAAACTGTTTTTT. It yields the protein CSAYREGKLFF.

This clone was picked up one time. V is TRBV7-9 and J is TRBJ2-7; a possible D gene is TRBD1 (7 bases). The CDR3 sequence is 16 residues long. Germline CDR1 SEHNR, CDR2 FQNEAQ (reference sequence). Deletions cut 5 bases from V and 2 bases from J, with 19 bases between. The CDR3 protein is CASSIWGVDRAYEQYF. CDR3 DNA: TGTGCCAGCAGCATTTGGGGGGTTGACAGGGCCTACGAGCAGTACTTC.